One and the same sample provided the 27 T cell receptor beta chains below, sequenced in a study of OX40 agonist ivuxolimab in advanced cancers. Only in-frame clones appear in the TCRdb table, and some are missing; sequencing was by immunoSEQ multiplex PCR. The table lists tens of thousands of clones, 75% to 95% of them singletons. The sample consisted of CD4+ or CD8+ T cells sorted from blood, taken in a trial of the OX40 agonist ivuxolimab. The receptor source for this set is an adult with an advanced solid tumor such as melanoma, head and neck, liver or kidney cancer.

The rearrangement joins TRBV4-1 to TRBJ2-1; 13 bases are shared with TRBD2. Germline trimming cut 2 bases from V and 9 bases from J; bases unmatched to any gene: 13. CDR1 is MGHRA and CDR2 is YSYEKL in the germline V gene. The CDR3 is made up of 18 amino acids. The CDR3 nucleotides are TGCGCCAGCAGCCAAAGAGCTGAGGGACTAGCGGGATTGGCTGAGCAGTTCTTC. It encodes CASSQRAEGLAGLAEQFF.

V gene TRBV27 combines with J gene TRBJ2-1, with D unresolved. Trimming took 0 bases from V and 4 from J, leaving 16 bases between them. Per the germline V gene, CDR1 is MNHEY and CDR2 is SMNVEV (reference sequence). The CDR3 loop spans 17 amino acids. CDR3: CASSLSGGSNLYNEQFF. The CDR3 DNA follows: TGTGCCAGCAGTTTATCGGGCGGATCCAACTTATACAATGAGCAGTTCTTC.

J is TRBJ1-2 and V is TRBV4-1; 8 positions agree with TRBD1. Unmatched junction bases numbered 3, after V lost 0 bases and J lost 6 bases. Looked up from germline, CDR1 is MGHRA and CDR2 is YSYEKL. The CDR3 has 14 amino acids. Here the CDR3 reads CASSQEGQGDGYTF. CDR3 nucleotides: TGCGCCAGCAGCCAAGAAGGACAGGGTGATGGCTACACCTTC.

V is TRBV4-1 and J is TRBJ2-7, with 10 bases that match TRBD2. Germline values: CDR1 MGHRA, CDR2 YSYEKL. This CDR3 region has 17 residues. V gave up 3 bases and J gave up 0 bases; unmatched junction bases: 8. CDR3 amino acids: CASSHIIAGGHSYEQYF. CDR3 in DNA: TGCGCCAGCAGCCACATTATAGCGGGAGGACACTCCTACGAGCAGTACTTC.

The genes are TRBV27 and TRBJ2-7, with a weak D call TRBD2 (5 bases). The V and J ends lost 1 base and 0 bases respectively, with 19 bases between them. CDR1 is MNHEY, CDR2 SMNVEV, per germline (reference sequence). The CDR3 spans 18 residues. The CDR3, as DNA: TGTGCCAGCAGTTTATTAGCACAGCCCGTCCGGGACTCCTACGAGCAGTACTTC. The encoded protein is CASSLLAQPVRDSYEQYF.

V is TRBV5-1 and J is TRBJ2-3; D gene uncertain. Per the germline V gene, CDR1 is SGHRS and CDR2 is YFSETQ. The V end was cut by 4 bases, the J end by 2 bases, with 17 bases between. The CDR3 runs to 16 residues. The CDR3 DNA reads as TGCGCCAGCAGCGTTAGGATCGGCTCCCTCACAGATACGCAGTATTTT. This gives the protein CASSVRIGSLTDTQYF.

The chain combines TRBV28 with TRBJ2-3; D might be TRBD1 (6 bases). The CDR3 loop spans 16 amino acids. Germline values: CDR1 MDHEN, CDR2 SYDVKM. Deletions cut 2 bases from V and 0 bases from J, with 12 bases between. The CDR3 DNA sequence: TGTGCCAGCAGTTTAAATGGACAGATGAGCACAGATACGCAGTATTTT. It translates to CASSLNGQMSTDTQYF.

This chain links TRBV4-1 with TRBJ2-7, with D possibly being TRBD1 (5 bases). CDR3 length: 16 amino acids. Between the trimmed V and J ends, which lost 3 bases and 2 bases, there was a span of 17 bases. The germline gives CDR1 MGHRA, CDR2 YSYEKL. CDR3 sequence: CASSQGVGQAAYEQYF. The DNA of the CDR3 is TGCGCCAGCAGCCAGGGCGTGGGGCAGGCCGCCTACGAGCAGTACTTC.

This clone was seen more than once but under ten times. This chain uses TRBV19 with TRBJ1-1; 7 nucleotides align to TRBD1. This CDR3 spans 16 amino acids. Germline assignment: CDR1 LNHDA and CDR2 SQIVND (reference sequence). J was trimmed by 4 bases and V by 4 bases; bases with no gene match: 12. CDR3 sequence reads: CASSTEQGWRGTEAFF. The DNA of the CDR3 is TGTGCCAGTAGTACCGAACAGGGGTGGAGAGGCACTGAAGCTTTCTTT.

J is TRBJ2-7 and V is TRBV6-4; D is unresolved. The CDR3 is made up of 13 amino acids. Germline V gene data show CDR1 as MRHNA and CDR2 as SNTAGT. Deletions cut 6 bases from V and 4 bases from J, with 13 bases between. The CDR3 DNA follows: TGTGCCAGCAGAGTACCTGGCCCTTACGAGCAGTACTTC. This encodes CASRVPGPYEQYF.

The chain employs TRBV4-3 and TRBJ2-2; D is unclear. Germline V CDR1 and CDR2: LGHNA, YSLEER. Trimming cost V 1 base and J 7 bases, with 13 bases left between them. The CDR3 has 15 amino acids. The CDR3 reads CASSQGVWTHGELFF. The CDR3 bases are TGCGCCAGCAGCCAAGGGGTGTGGACGCACGGGGAGCTGTTTTTT.

J is TRBJ2-7 and V is TRBV12-5, with D perhaps TRBD1 (5 bases). This CDR3 has 15 residues. V lost 0 bases to trimming and J lost 6 bases, with 15 bases between them. Germline CDR1 is LGHNT and CDR2 is FRNRAP. The CDR3 region is CASGLVHEDSIEQYF. For the CDR3, the DNA is TGTGCTAGTGGTTTGGTCCATGAAGACAGTATCGAGCAGTACTTC. The full variable domain, in which reference TRBV12-5 and TRBJ2-7 provide the parts outside the CDR3, is DARVTQTPRHKVTEMGQEVTMRCQPILGHNTVFWYRQTMMQGLELLAYFRNRAPLDDSGMPKDRFSAEMPDATLATLKIQPSEPRDSAVYFCASGLVHEDSIEQYFGPGTRLTVT.

This sequence joins TRBV7-9 and TRBJ2-4; 11 nucleotides align to TRBD1. Losses at the gene ends were 4 bases for V and 1 base for J; bases not matched to a gene: 6. This CDR3 comprises 17 residues. Germline values: CDR1 SEHNR, CDR2 FQNEAQ (reference sequence). This CDR3 reads CASSSPGQGAAKNIQYF. CDR3 nucleotide sequence: TGTGCCAGCAGCTCCCCCGGACAGGGGGCCGCCAAAAACATTCAGTACTTC.

This CDR3 is CASSPADRDYEQYF. CDR3 bases: TGTGCCAGCAGCCCGGCTGACAGGGACTACGAGCAGTACTTC. This chain uses TRBV5-8 with TRBJ2-7; 7 positions match TRBD1. The CDR3 covers 14 residues. Losses at the gene ends were 4 bases for V and 3 bases for J; bases not matched to a gene: 7. CDR1 is SGHTS, CDR2 YDEGEE, per germline.

V is TRBV2 and J is TRBJ2-3; 8 positions match TRBD2. The CDR3 contains 15 residues. J lost 0 bases, V lost 6 bases, and 5 bases had no gene match. Germline V CDR1 and CDR2: SNHLY, FYNNEI. The CDR3 bases are TGTGCCAGCAGGATTACTAGCGGAAGCACAGATACGCAGTATTTT. Amino acids: CASRITSGSTDTQYF.

This rearrangement joins TRBV6-1 to TRBJ1-6; TRBD1 is a possible D gene (6 bases). V lost 3 bases to trimming and J lost 7 bases, with 13 bases between them. This CDR3 is 15 amino acids long. CDR1 is MNHNS, CDR2 SASEGT, per germline. CDR3: CASSDGAGENSPLHF. CDR3 DNA sequence: TGTGCCAGCAGTGATGGGGCAGGGGAGAATTCACCCCTCCACTTT.

The CDR3 DNA follows: TGTGCCAGCAGTTACACCCTAGTTGGGTCCTACGAGCAGTACTTC. The encoded protein is CASSYTLVGSYEQYF. The V call is TRBV6-9, the J call TRBJ2-7; D gene ambiguous. Germline-derived CDR1 and CDR2 are MNHGY and SVAAGI. V dropped 3 bases and J dropped 1 base, with 13 bases sitting between them. This CDR3 has 15 amino acids.

This chain links TRBV9 with TRBJ1-3; no definite D call. Germline V gives CDR1 SGDLS, CDR2 YYNGEE. The CDR3 extends over 16 amino acids. V was pared by 3 bases and J by 3 bases, with 16 bases between. The CDR3 loop is CASSAPRARSGNTIYF. The CDR3 coding sequence is TGTGCCAGCAGCGCTCCCCGGGCGCGAAGTGGAAACACCATATATTTT.

The J gene is TRBJ1-2, the V gene TRBV4-1; unclear D gene. Between the trimmed V and J ends, which lost 0 bases and 4 bases, there was a span of 12 bases. CDR1 and CDR2 from the germline V gene are MGHRA and YSYEKL. The CDR3 runs 15 residues. DNA for the CDR3: TGCGCCAGCAGCCAAGAGGAAGCATCTGGCTATGGCTACACCTTC. This codes for CASSQEEASGYGYTF.

The chain employs TRBV4-1 and TRBJ2-7, with TRBD2 identical over 12 bases. The CDR3 is 15 residues long. J was trimmed by 5 bases and V by 2 bases; bases with no gene match: 4. The germline CDR1 and CDR2 sequences are MGHRA and YSYEKL. CDR3: CASSQRLAGEDEQYF. For the CDR3, the DNA is TGCGCCAGCAGCCAACGACTAGCGGGAGAGGACGAGCAGTACTTC.

V and J are TRBV6-5 and TRBJ2-3; D gene uncertain. The CDR3 sequence is 15 residues long. CDR1 and CDR2 from the germline V gene are MNHEY and SVGAGI. The V end was cut by 2 bases, the J end by 2 bases, with 11 bases between. The CDR3 nucleotides read TGTGCCAGCAGTTACCGTGAGCGCCCCACAGATACGCAGTATTTT. Its translation: CASSYRERPTDTQYF.

The chain employs TRBV9 and TRBJ2-1, with 9 bases matching TRBD2. With 0 bases clipped from V and 6 bases from J, the junction kept 7 bases outside the gene matches. Germline V gives CDR1 SGDLS, CDR2 YYNGEE. The CDR3 has 16 residues. The CDR3 sequence: CASSVGAGGPGNEQFF. The CDR3 bases are TGTGCCAGCAGCGTAGGGGCGGGAGGGCCAGGCAATGAGCAGTTCTTC.

The V and J genes are TRBV6-1 and TRBJ2-1; 8 positions match TRBD2. This CDR3 comprises 16 residues. The V and J ends lost 1 base and 5 bases, in that order; junction bases with no gene match: 7. The germline gives CDR1 MNHNS, CDR2 SASEGT. The CDR3 sequence is CASSEVVAGNDNEQFF. The CDR3 bases are TGTGCCAGCAGTGAAGTGGTAGCGGGAAATGACAATGAGCAGTTCTTC.

V and J are TRBV9 and TRBJ2-7; 7 bases match TRBD1. The CDR3 spans 14 residues. The V gene's germline CDR1 is SGDLS and CDR2 YYNGEE. J lost 4 bases, V lost 3 bases, and 7 bases had no gene match. For the CDR3, the DNA is TGTGCCAGCAGCGAGGGACAGCGGTCTTACGAGCAGTACTTC. Its protein is CASSEGQRSYEQYF. Full variable domain (outside the CDR3, taken from reference TRBV9 and TRBJ2-7): DSGVTQTPKHLITATGQRVTLRCSPRSGDLSVYWYQQSLDQGLQFLIQYYNGEERAKGNILERFSAQQFPDLHSELNLSSLELGDSALYFCASSEGQRSYEQYFGPGTRLTVT.

The V call is TRBV4-1, the J call TRBJ1-3, with no clear D. CDR3 length: 13 residues. V was clipped by 2 bases and J by 4 bases, with 6 bases between them. Germline V gives CDR1 MGHRA, CDR2 YSYEKL. The CDR3 nucleotides read TGCGCCAGCAGCCAAACCCTAGGAAACACCATATATTTT. It is translated as CASSQTLGNTIYF.

V and J are TRBV6-5 and TRBJ2-7; 7 positions agree with TRBD2. V gave up 2 bases and J gave up 4 bases; unmatched junction bases: 5. The CDR3 consists of 14 residues. The V gene's germline CDR1 is MNHEY and CDR2 SVGAGI. The CDR3 DNA sequence: TGTGCCAGCAGTTACACGGGAGGAGGGTACGAGCAGTACTTC. Its protein is CASSYTGGGYEQYF.

The chain recombines TRBV29-1 with TRBJ2-7; D may be TRBD1 or TRBD2 (5 bases each). Looked up from germline, CDR1 is SQVTM and CDR2 is ANQGSEA. V lost 6 bases to trimming and J lost 1 base, with 13 bases between them. CDR3 size: 13 residues. The CDR3 region is CSVGVGDSYEQYF. In DNA form, the CDR3 reads TGCAGCGTAGGTGTGGGGGATTCCTACGAGCAGTACTTC.